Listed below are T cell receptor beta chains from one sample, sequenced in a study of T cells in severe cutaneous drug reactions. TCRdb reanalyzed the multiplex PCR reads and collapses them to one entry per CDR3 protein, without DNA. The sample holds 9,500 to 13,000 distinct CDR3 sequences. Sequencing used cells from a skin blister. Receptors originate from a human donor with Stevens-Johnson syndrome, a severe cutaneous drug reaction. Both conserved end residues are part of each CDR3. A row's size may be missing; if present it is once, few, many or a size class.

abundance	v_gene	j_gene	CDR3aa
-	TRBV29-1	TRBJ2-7	CSVRGGASYEQYF
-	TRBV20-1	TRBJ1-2	CSAVQGYYGYTF
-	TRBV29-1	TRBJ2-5	CSVGAGGQETQYF
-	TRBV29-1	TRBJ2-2	CSVGSSGSPSGELFF
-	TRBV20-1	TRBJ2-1	CSARDRDRSSYNEQFF
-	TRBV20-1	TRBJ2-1	CSASKRGYNEQFF
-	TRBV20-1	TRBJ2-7	CSARSDGPYEQYF
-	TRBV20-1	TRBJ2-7	CSASPFNGARYEQYF
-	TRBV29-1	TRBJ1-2	CSVEGLLTRNYGYTF
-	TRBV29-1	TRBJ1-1	CSVGFRGFKTEAFF
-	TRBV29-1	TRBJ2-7	CSVERGGQGDYEQYF
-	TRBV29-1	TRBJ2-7	CSVYIGDSYEQYF
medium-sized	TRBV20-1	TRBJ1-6	CSAGTSGAGNSPLHF
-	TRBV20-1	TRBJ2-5	CSASSTGMETQYF
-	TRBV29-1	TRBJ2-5	CSVARTTQETQYF
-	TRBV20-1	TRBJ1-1	CSARVGWGAFF
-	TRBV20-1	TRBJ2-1	CSARGLAGKFKLVDYNEQFF
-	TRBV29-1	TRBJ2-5	CSVPTGGETQYF
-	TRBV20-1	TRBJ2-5	CSVDRGQTQYF
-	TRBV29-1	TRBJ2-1	CSVDQGSSSSEQFF
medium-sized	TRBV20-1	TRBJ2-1	CSASSRVQGKVNEQFF
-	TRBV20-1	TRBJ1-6	CSAREDRQNSPLHF
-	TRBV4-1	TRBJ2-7	CASSQGVHGGSYEQYF
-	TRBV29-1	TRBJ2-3	CSAPPTSGITDTQYF
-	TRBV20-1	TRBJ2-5	CSARDGGAEETQYF
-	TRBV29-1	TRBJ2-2	CSAEGLAGGTGELFF
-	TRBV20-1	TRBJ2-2	CSARDGQRIPTGELFF
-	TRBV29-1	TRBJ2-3	CSVGLAGADTQYF
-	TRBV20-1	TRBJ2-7	CSASTGDSYEQYF
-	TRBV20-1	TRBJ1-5	CSAEGHNNQPQHF
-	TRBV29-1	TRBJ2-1	CSVEGTSGKLNEQFF
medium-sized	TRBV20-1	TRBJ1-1	CSARDQPILSTEAFF
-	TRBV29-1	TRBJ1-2	CSVDSPVNYGYTF
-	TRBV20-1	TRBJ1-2	CSARDGGNDYGYTF
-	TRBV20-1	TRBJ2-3	CSARDVRASTDTQYF
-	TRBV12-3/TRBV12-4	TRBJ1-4	CASSLNEKLFF
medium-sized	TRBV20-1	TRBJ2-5	CSAANRNRQETQYF
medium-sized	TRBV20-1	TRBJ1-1	CSARGTVENTEAFF
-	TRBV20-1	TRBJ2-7	CSATGTEVSYEQYF
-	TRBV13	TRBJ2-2	CASSDSGRAGGELFF
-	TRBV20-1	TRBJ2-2	CSARPAGGLGELFF
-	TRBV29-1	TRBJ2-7	CSVLDRGPYEQYF
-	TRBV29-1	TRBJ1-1	CSIDRGVGFGTEAFF
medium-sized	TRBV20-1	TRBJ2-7	CSARAGTGIHEQYF
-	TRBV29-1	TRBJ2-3	CSVEEQSTDTQYF
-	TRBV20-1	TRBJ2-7	CSATKPPGVYEQYF
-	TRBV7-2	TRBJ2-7	CASSSSTGPYEQYF
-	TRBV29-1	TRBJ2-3	CSVRQPPGTDTQYF
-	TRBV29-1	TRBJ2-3	CSLMTSFTDTQYF
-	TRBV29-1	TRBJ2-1	CSVGDTRGYNEQFF
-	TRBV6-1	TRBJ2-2	CASSSWGGRGTGELFF
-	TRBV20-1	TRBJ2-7	CSARDPRTSGSIEQYF
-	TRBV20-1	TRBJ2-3	CSARDRAPLTDTQYF
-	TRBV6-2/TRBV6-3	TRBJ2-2	CASSYGETYTGELFF
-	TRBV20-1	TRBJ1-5	CSAKRGYRDQPQHF